Shown below are 25 T cell receptor beta chains from a single sample sequenced in a study of blood T cell repertoires in COVID-19. Libraries were prepared by immunoSEQ multiplex PCR; TCRdb keeps only in-frame clonotypes and omits some of them. This table has hundreds of thousands of clones, roughly 90% appearing once. Specimen: peripheral blood. The receptor source for this set is a woman aged 30 to 39 with COVID-19, enrolled during active disease.

V usage is TRBV30 and J usage is TRBJ2-1; 11 bases map to TRBD2. The CDR3 loop spans 16 amino acids. V was clipped by 3 bases and J by 8 bases; unmatched bases: 12. Germline V gene lookup returns CDR1 GTSNPN and CDR2 SVGIG (reference sequence). The CDR3, as DNA: TGTGCCTGGAGGGCCGGGACTAGCGGTCCATGGGATGAGCAGTTCTTC. Translated: CAWRAGTSGPWDEQFF.

This chain links TRBV27 with TRBJ2-7, with 9 bases fitting TRBD1. V lost 5 bases to trimming and J lost 2 bases; unmatched junction nucleotides: 10. CDR3 length: 16 amino acids. CDR1 MNHEY and CDR2 SMNVEV come from the germline V gene (reference sequence). CDR3 sequence reads: CASSGTGKGVPYEQYF. CDR3 in DNA: TGTGCCAGCAGTGGGACAGGGAAGGGTGTCCCCTACGAGCAGTACTTC.

V gene TRBV15 combines with J gene TRBJ2-1; D is possibly TRBD2 (5 bases). V lost 1 base to trimming and J lost 9 bases, with 13 bases between them. The CDR3 length is 14 residues. Germline values: CDR1 LNHNV, CDR2 YYDKDF (reference sequence). CDR3 coding DNA: TGTGCCACCAGCAGAGTAGGGAGTGTCAGTGAGCAGTTCTTC. Translation gives CATSRVGSVSEQFF.

There are a few counts of this clone. The chain is built from TRBV18 and TRBJ1-6, with TRBD1 matching 9 bases. The trim removed 4 bases at V and 7 bases at J, leaving 5 bases unmatched. Germline V CDR1 and CDR2: KGHSH, LQKENI. CDR3 length: 15 residues. The CDR3 nucleotides are TGTGCCAGCTCACTACAGGGGGCAGAGAATTCACCCCTCCACTTT. Translated: CASSLQGAENSPLHF.

In its sample, this clone was seen a few times. The J gene is TRBJ2-7, the V gene TRBV5-1, with 7 bases identical to TRBD1. The ends lost 1 base at V and 0 bases at J; junction bases unmatched: 4. The CDR3 runs to 15 residues. CDR1 and CDR2 (germline): SGHRS, YFSETQ. This CDR3 is CASSLPSGGSYEQYF. The CDR3 DNA follows: TGCGCCAGCAGCTTGCCTTCAGGGGGCTCCTACGAGCAGTACTTC.

The chain uses TRBV10-1 and TRBJ2-2, with 11 positions matching TRBD1. Germline lookup yields CDR1 WNHNN and CDR2 SYGVQD (reference sequence). V gave up 11 bases and J gave up 3 bases; unmatched junction bases: 5. This CDR3 is 14 amino acids long. CDR3 sequence: CASRGQGDTGELFF. For the CDR3, the DNA is TGCGCCTCTAGGGGACAGGGGGACACCGGGGAGCTGTTTTTT.

J is TRBJ1-2 and V is TRBV9; D gene unclear. V was cut by 0 bases and J by 0 bases, with 21 bases left in between. CDR1 and CDR2 (germline): SGDLS, YYNGEE. The CDR3 is 19 amino acids. The CDR3 DNA reads as TGTGCCAGCAGCGTAGCACGGGATGCCCAACCGAACGCTAACTATGGCTACACCTTC. Its translation is CASSVARDAQPNANYGYTF.

V usage is TRBV6-2 or TRBV6-3 and J usage is TRBJ2-1; 11 nucleotides agree with TRBD2. The CDR3 is made up of 18 amino acids. V shed 4 bases, J shed 1 base, and the junction held 9 bases outside the gene matches. The germline gives CDR1 MNHEY, CDR2 SVGEGT. CDR3 residues: CASSSTRLAGLSYNEQFF. CDR3 coding DNA: TGTGCCAGCAGTTCAACAAGACTAGCGGGATTATCCTACAATGAGCAGTTCTTC.

The chain joins TRBV6-2 or TRBV6-3 to TRBJ2-1, with a tentative D call TRBD2 (6 bases). The CDR3 is 14 amino acids. Germline V CDR1 and CDR2: MNHEY, SVGEGT. V lost 2 bases and J 3 bases, leaving 8 bases between the germline ends. This CDR3 is CASSYGSGYNEQFF. For the CDR3, the DNA is TGTGCCAGCAGTTACGGTAGCGGCTACAATGAGCAGTTCTTC.

The V and J genes are TRBV5-1 and TRBJ2-5; 10 bases are a match to TRBD2. The germline gives CDR1 SGHRS, CDR2 YFSETQ. With V trimmed by 4 bases and J by 1 base, 4 bases remained unmatched. This CDR3 spans 15 amino acids. As DNA, the CDR3 is TGCGCCAGCAGCGTTAGCGGGAGGTCCCAAGAGACCCAGTACTTC. It encodes CASSVSGRSQETQYF.

The chain recombines TRBV30 with TRBJ1-4, with D hard to call. The germline CDR1 and CDR2 sequences are GTSNPN and SVGIG (reference sequence). The V and J ends lost 0 bases and 6 bases respectively, with 5 bases between them. The CDR3 totals 12 residues. CDR3 coding DNA: TGTGCCTGGAGTGTGGCGGATGAAAAACTGTTTTTT. The encoded protein is CAWSVADEKLFF.

The chain uses TRBV28 and TRBJ1-5, with a tentative D call TRBD1 (5 bases). V dropped 7 bases and J dropped 1 base, with 14 bases sitting between them. The germline gives CDR1 MDHEN, CDR2 SYDVKM. The CDR3 loop spans 15 amino acids. CDR3 coding DNA: TGTGCCAGCACCTTGGGGGGATTGAGCAATCAGCCCCAGCATTTT. The encoded protein is CASTLGGLSNQPQHF.

V and J are TRBV29-1 and TRBJ2-3; maybe TRBD2 (6 bases). The CDR3 spans 15 residues. Trimming cost V 8 bases and J 1 base, with 19 bases left between them. The V gene's germline CDR1 is SQVTM and CDR2 ANQGSEA. CDR3 bases: TGCAGCTCCTTCCGGCGGGAATGGGGCACAGATACGCAGTATTTT. This encodes CSSFRREWGTDTQYF.

The J gene is TRBJ1-6, the V gene TRBV27, with 7 bases identical to TRBD1. The germline CDR1 and CDR2 sequences are MNHEY and SMNVEV (reference sequence). The CDR3 is 16 residues long. J gave up 0 bases and V 5 bases, and 4 bases lay outside the gene matches. CDR3 in amino acids: CASSRDSSSYNSPLHF. CDR3 DNA: TGTGCCAGCAGTCGGGACAGCAGCTCCTATAATTCACCCCTCCACTTT.

The CDR3 nucleotides read TGCAGCGTTGAAACCCGGGGTCATGGAGCTTTCTTT. Its protein product is CSVETRGHGAFF. This rearrangement joins TRBV29-1 to TRBJ1-1; D is undetermined. The CDR3 totals 12 residues. Trimming shortened V by 2 bases and J by 10 bases, and 14 bases separated the two germline ends. The germline V gene encodes CDR1 SQVTM and CDR2 ANQGSEA.

This clone showed up just once. V gene TRBV3-1 (or the pseudogene TRBV3-2) combines with J gene TRBJ1-1; 7 positions match TRBD1. The V gene end was trimmed by 0 bases and the J gene end by 7 bases; junction bases not matched to a gene: 2. Germline-derived CDR1 and CDR2 are LGHDT and YNNKEL (reference sequence). The CDR3 loop spans 13 amino acids. For the CDR3, the DNA is TGTGCCAGCAGCCAAGACAGGGGGATTGAAGCTTTCTTT. This sequence encodes CASSQDRGIEAFF.

In the case of this clone: One end of the junction fails to match germline, which may point to a read error. The genes are TRBV28 and TRBJ1-1; maybe TRBD1 (5 bases). Germline CDR1 MDHEN, CDR2 SYDVKM. This CDR3 region has 15 residues. The CDR3 loop is CASSSFGGVNTEAFF. For the CDR3, the DNA is TGTGCCAGTAGTTCCTTCGGGGGGGTGAACACTGAAGCTTTCTTT. The entire variable domain, with the rest obtained from reference TRBV28 and TRBJ1-1, is as follows: DVKVTQSSRYLVKRTGEKVFLECVQDMDHENMFWYRQDPGLGLRLIYFSYDVKMKEKGDIPEGYSVSREKKERFSLILESASTNQTSMYLCASSSFGGVNTEAFFGQGTRLTVV.

V is TRBV2 and J is TRBJ1-6; 7 positions agree with TRBD1. The CDR3 has 13 amino acids. Germline V CDR1 and CDR2: SNHLY, FYNNEI. Losses at the gene ends were 3 bases for V and 18 bases for J; bases not matched to a gene: 11. CDR3 amino acids: CASSDEARGPSHF. DNA for the CDR3: TGTGCCAGCAGTGACGAGGCGAGGGGGCCTTCCCACTTT.

CDR3 region: CASTPSRGLHSPLHF. The CDR3 DNA is TGCGCCAGCACCCCATCTAGGGGCCTCCATTCACCCCTCCACTTT. The V gene is TRBV10-1, the J gene TRBJ1-6; D is possibly TRBD1 (5 bases). V gave up 7 bases and J gave up 8 bases, with 18 bases separating them. The CDR3 extends over 15 amino acids. Germline values: CDR1 WNHNN, CDR2 SYGVQD (reference sequence).

The genes are TRBV6-6 and TRBJ2-3, with D tentatively TRBD2 (6 bases). Germline V gene lookup returns CDR1 MNHNY and CDR2 SVGAGI (reference sequence). The CDR3 length is 16 residues. Trimming removed 7 bases from V and 0 bases from J, with 17 bases in between. CDR3 sequence reads: CASISADGTSTDTQYF. Written as DNA, the CDR3 is TGTGCCAGCATCTCCGCGGACGGGACTAGCACAGATACGCAGTATTTT.

The rearrangement links TRBV5-4 to TRBJ1-2, with TRBD1 identical over 8 bases. The CDR3 spans 14 residues. Germline V lookup: CDR1 SGHNT, CDR2 YYREEE (reference sequence). V was pared by 0 bases and J by 8 bases, with 6 bases of the junction left unmatched. The CDR3 region has the DNA TGTGCCAGCAGCTTGGTTCAGGGGGCGAACGGCTACACCTTC. Translation gives CASSLVQGANGYTF. The variable domain in full, with the rest retrieved from reference TRBV5-4 and TRBJ1-2, is ETGVTQSPTHLIKTRGQQVTLRCSSQSGHNTVSWYQQALGQGPQFIFQYYREEENGRGNFPPRFSGLQFPNYSSELNVNALELDDSALYLCASSLVQGANGYTFGSGTRLTVV.

The chain carries TRBV15 and TRBJ1-4, with D hard to call. With 0 bases removed from V and 3 bases from J, the gap between germline ends came to 11 bases. CDR1 is LNHNV and CDR2 is YYDKDF in the germline V gene (reference sequence). This CDR3 contains 16 residues. DNA for the CDR3: TGTGCCACCAGCAGAGATATCGGGAGGGCTAATGAAAAACTGTTTTTT. It translates to CATSRDIGRANEKLFF.

The chain is built from TRBV9 and TRBJ2-3; TRBD2 aligns across 7 bases. Germline-derived CDR1 and CDR2 are SGDLS and YYNGEE. The CDR3 has 14 amino acids. V dropped 7 bases and J dropped 0; count of bases not matched to a gene: 5. The CDR3 DNA sequence: TGTGCCAGCCCTCGGCGGGGGAGCACAGATACGCAGTATTTT. Translation: CASPRRGSTDTQYF.

V usage is TRBV12-3 or TRBV12-4 and J usage is TRBJ2-5; D may be TRBD1 (6 bases). This CDR3 is built from 13 residues. Trimming took off 6 bases at V and 2 bases at J, with 10 bases between the two ends. CDR3 DNA sequence: TGTGCCAGCAGAAACAGGGAACAAGAGACCCAGTACTTC. This translates into CASRNREQETQYF.

A few counts support this clone. The V gene is TRBV19, the J gene TRBJ2-7; TRBD1 matches at 10 bases. The V segment lost 1 base and the J segment 3 bases; nucleotides outside the gene matches: 12. This CDR3 is 18 amino acids long. CDR1 is LNHDA, CDR2 SQIVND, per germline (reference sequence). The CDR3 protein is CASSIAPGTGALYYEQYF. CDR3 in DNA: TGTGCCAGTAGTATAGCCCCTGGGACAGGGGCCTTATACTACGAGCAGTACTTC.